The 18 T cell receptor beta chains presented below share a single source sample, sequenced in a study of blood T cell repertoires in COVID-19. Clones were read by immunoSEQ multiplex PCR, and TCRdb kept only the in-frame ones, dropping some. The sample carries roughly 200,000 clones, around 87% recorded once. The sample taken for sequencing was PBMCs or T cells enriched from blood (not recorded which). All receptors derive from a woman between 40 and 50 years old in a cohort exposed to, infected with or recovered from COVID-19 (not recorded which).

The chain is built from TRBV5-1 and TRBJ1-2; weak D call: TRBD1 (6 bases). The CDR3 is made up of 15 amino acids. The germline V gene encodes CDR1 SGHRS and CDR2 YFSETQ. With 1 base removed from V and 2 bases from J, the gap between germline ends came to 12 bases. Here the CDR3 reads CASSLQGPRNYGYTF. CDR3 sequence (DNA): TGCGCCAGCAGCTTGCAGGGGCCGAGGAACTATGGCTACACCTTC.

The chain couples TRBV7-9 to TRBJ2-7; TRBD2 matches 7 bases. This CDR3 has 14 residues. Germline V gene lookup returns CDR1 SEHNR and CDR2 FQNEAQ (reference sequence). The junction had 6 bases not matched to a gene; V was cut back by 4 bases and J by 3 bases. The CDR3 DNA reads TGTGCCAGCAGCTCTATCCGGGACTACTACGAGCAGTACTTC. As protein: CASSSIRDYYEQYF.

The chain has TRBV6-5 and TRBJ1-4, with no clear D. CDR1 MNHEY and CDR2 SVGAGI come from the germline V gene. V lost 0 bases to trimming and J lost 8 bases, with 13 bases between them. This CDR3 spans 15 amino acids. The chain's CDR3 is CASSYSNAELEKLFF. The CDR3 DNA reads TGTGCCAGCAGTTACTCGAATGCGGAATTGGAAAAACTGTTTTTT.

The rearrangement uses TRBV9 and TRBJ1-2; D is undetermined. CDR3 length equals 14 residues. V lost 3 bases to trimming and J lost 7 bases, with 16 bases between them. CDR1 SGDLS and CDR2 YYNGEE come from the germline V gene. CDR3 nucleotides: TGTGCCAGCAGCGATAGATTAAGGGAGGGTGGCTACACCTTC. Translation gives CASSDRLREGGYTF.

V and J are TRBV6-5 and TRBJ2-5, with a weak D call TRBD2 (5 bases). Per germline, CDR1 MNHEY and CDR2 SVGAGI. Trimming stripped 0 bases from V and 7 bases from J, with 15 bases between. This CDR3 is 15 amino acids long. Written as DNA, the CDR3 is TGTGCCAGCAGTTACTCGATTCAAGCCGAGGGGACCCAGTACTTC. Translating gives CASSYSIQAEGTQYF.

This clone came up a few times. This rearrangement joins TRBV19 to TRBJ2-5; maybe TRBD2 (6 bases). Germline values: CDR1 LNHDA, CDR2 SQIVND (reference sequence). The V and J ends lost 4 bases and 5 bases respectively, with 14 bases between them. CDR3 length equals 14 residues. The CDR3 nucleotides are TGTGCCAGTAGTACCAGGGACTTACGCGAGACCCAGTACTTC. Residues: CASSTRDLRETQYF. The full variable domain, completed using reference TRBV19 and TRBJ2-5, is DGGITQSPKYLFRKEGQNVTLSCEQNLNHDAMYWYRQDPGQGLRLIYYSQIVNDFQKGDIAEGYSVSREKKESFPLTVTSAQKNPTAFYLCASSTRDLRETQYFGPGTRLLVL.

V gene TRBV28 combines with J gene TRBJ2-7; 13 bases are shared with TRBD2. The trim removed 6 bases at V and 5 bases at J, leaving 10 bases unmatched. Germline lookup yields CDR1 MDHEN and CDR2 SYDVKM. The CDR3 runs 16 residues. The CDR3, as DNA: TGTGCCAGCAGGAGAGTGGGACTAGCGGGGAAGGACGAGCAGTACTTC. This codes for CASRRVGLAGKDEQYF.

The chain has TRBV6-6 and TRBJ2-2; D might be TRBD2 (6 bases). Trimming shortened V by 6 bases and J by 6 bases, and 20 bases separated the two germline ends. Germline CDR1 MNHNY, CDR2 SVGAGI (reference sequence). This CDR3 is built from 16 residues. CDR3 nucleotide sequence: TGTGCCAGCAGGATTGCAGGAGGGCCTTGGGCCGGGGAGCTGTTTTTT. It translates to CASRIAGGPWAGELFF.

The rearrangement uses TRBV19 and TRBJ1-1; TRBD1 might be the D (5 bases). Trimming shortened V by 4 bases and J by 4 bases, and 13 bases separated the two germline ends. The CDR3 spans 14 residues. CDR1 and CDR2 from the germline V gene are LNHDA and SQIVND (reference sequence). The CDR3 coding sequence is TGTGCCAGTAGTAAGGTTAATGGGGCCACTGAAGCTTTCTTT. It is translated as CASSKVNGATEAFF.

The chain uses TRBV6-5 and TRBJ1-1; D remains ambiguous. The V gene lost 5 bases and the J gene lost 4 bases, with 11 bases spanning the gap. This CDR3 has 13 amino acids. Per the germline V gene, CDR1 is MNHEY and CDR2 is SVGAGI. The CDR3 spells CASSPAGLTEAFF. Written as DNA, the CDR3 is TGTGCCAGCAGTCCCGCGGGCCTCACTGAAGCTTTCTTT.

V and J are TRBV5-1 and TRBJ1-2; D perhaps matches TRBD1 (6 bases). The CDR3 has 14 residues. CDR1 and CDR2 (germline): SGHRS, YFSETQ. Between the trimmed V and J ends, which lost 2 bases and 2 bases, there was a span of 10 bases. DNA of the CDR3: TGCGCCAGCAGCTTCGCGGGGGCGAACTATGGCTACACCTTC. The encoded protein is CASSFAGANYGYTF.

The CDR3 here is CASSKERETGQGRGSDTEAFF. For the CDR3, the DNA is TGTGCCAGCAGCAAAGAGAGGGAAACGGGACAGGGAAGAGGGAGTGACACTGAAGCTTTCTTT. V and J are TRBV21-1 and TRBJ1-1; the table's D call, TRBD1, has no DNA check behind it. TRBV21-1 represents a pseudogene. This CDR3 is 21 amino acids long.

The chain joins TRBV19 to TRBJ2-2, with 8 bases lining up with TRBD2. V trimming: 3 bases; J trimming: 5 bases; junction bases outside the gene matches: 8. Germline CDR1 reads LNHDA; CDR2 reads SQIVND (reference sequence). The CDR3 is 16 amino acids. The CDR3 loop is CASSMSRGGPTGELFF. The CDR3 region has the DNA TGTGCCAGTAGTATGAGTCGGGGGGGGCCTACCGGGGAGCTGTTTTTT. Together with reference TRBV19 and TRBJ2-2, the CDR3 gives the full variable domain: DGGITQSPKYLFRKEGQNVTLSCEQNLNHDAMYWYRQDPGQGLRLIYYSQIVNDFQKGDIAEGYSVSREKKESFPLTVTSAQKNPTAFYLCASSMSRGGPTGELFFGEGSRLTVL.

The rearrangement joins TRBV5-6 to TRBJ1-1; D may be TRBD1 (5 bases). The V end was cut by 0 bases, the J end by 6 bases, with 18 bases between. This CDR3 has 16 residues. Per the germline V gene, CDR1 is SGHDT and CDR2 is YYEEEE. The CDR3 region is CASSLVSLAGLSEAFF. CDR3 coding DNA: TGTGCCAGCAGCTTGGTTTCGCTGGCAGGGTTATCTGAAGCTTTCTTT.

J is TRBJ2-7 and V is TRBV29-1, with a tentative D call TRBD1 (6 bases). There are 12 residues in the CDR3. V dropped 7 bases and J dropped 5 bases, with 15 bases sitting between them. Germline V CDR1 and CDR2: SQVTM, ANQGSEA. The CDR3 sequence is CSAQGPLHEQYF. CDR3 nucleotide sequence: TGCAGCGCCCAGGGGCCGCTCCACGAGCAGTACTTC.

The chain joins TRBV5-1 to TRBJ2-2; the match to TRBD1 covers 8 bases. The germline V gene encodes CDR1 SGHRS and CDR2 YFSETQ. The CDR3 is 17 residues long. With 4 bases clipped from V and 1 base from J, the junction kept 9 bases outside the gene matches. This CDR3 is CASSIPPGQGNTGELFF. The CDR3 nucleotides are TGCGCCAGCAGCATACCTCCTGGACAGGGGAACACCGGGGAGCTGTTTTTT. The full variable domain, its missing parts supplied by reference TRBV5-1 and TRBJ2-2, is KAGVTQTPRYLIKTRGQQVTLSCSPISGHRSVSWYQQTPGQGLQFLFEYFSETQRNKGNFPGRFSGRQFSNSRSEMNVSTLELGDSALYLCASSIPPGQGNTGELFFGEGSRLTVL.

The rearrangement uses TRBV27 and TRBJ1-1; 10 bases agree with TRBD1. The CDR3 extends over 13 amino acids. V lost 5 bases, J lost 11 bases, and 8 bases stayed unmatched. CDR1 and CDR2 from the germline V gene are MNHEY and SMNVEV (reference sequence). CDR3 protein: CASSDDRGLGAFF. The CDR3 coding sequence is TGTGCCAGCAGTGACGACAGGGGGCTTGGGGCTTTCTTT.

The chain couples TRBV7-2 to TRBJ2-7, with TRBD1 matching 7 bases. Germline CDR1 and CDR2: SGHTA and FQGNSA. The CDR3 has 15 residues. Germline trimming cut 4 bases from V and 0 bases from J; bases unmatched to any gene: 6. In nucleotides, the CDR3 is TGTGCCAGCAGCTACCGGACAGGTAGCTCCTACGAGCAGTACTTC. Residues: CASSYRTGSSYEQYF.